The T cell receptor (beta chain) described here comes from a study of control samples from healthy donors and cancer patients. Clones were sequenced by immunoSEQ multiplex PCR, and TCRdb holds only the in-frame ones, with some missing. The table has some 120,000 clones, around 94% seen once; the top ten hold approximately 0.58%. The CDR3 totals 13 residues. V dropped 2 bases and J dropped 3 bases, with 5 bases sitting between them. CDR1 is LGHNT and CDR2 is FRNRAP in the germline V gene. V usage is TRBV12-5 and J usage is TRBJ1-5; D is undetermined. This TCR was sampled from a man of 80 years or more with head and neck cancer. The sequencing input was PBMCs. CDR3 in DNA: TGTGCTAGTGGTTTGCAGCCCAATCAGCCCCAGCATTTT. Protein: CASGLQPNQPQHF.